The clone carrying this T cell receptor beta chain was recorded many times. The data originate from a study of blood T cells in healthy people across ages. With a J-beta primer mix and a sample-barcoded 5' primer, a second PCR ran about 6 to 11 cycles. TCRdb reanalysed the 5' RACE reads using MiXCR and keeps one entry per CDR3 protein. The sample consists of some 640,000 distinct CDR3 sequences, around 31% of them appearing once. With each sample, at least 5 micrograms of total RNA were extracted. This receptor was identified in a woman at least 80 years old in good health. The material sequenced was blood.

The CDR3 DNA follows: TGTGCCAGCAGCCCCTCGAGGGGTCTCGAGGAGACCCAGTACTTC. This codes for CASSPSRGLEETQYF. This chain connects TRBV12-3 or TRBV12-4 to TRBJ2-5; D possibly matches TRBD1 or TRBD2 (5 bases each). The CDR3 covers 15 residues. The V and J ends lost 6 bases and 5 bases respectively, with 19 bases between them.